The 5 T cell receptor beta chains below come from one sample, sequenced in a study of identical twins. TCRdb recomputed calls from the 5' RACE reads with MiXCR, one row per CDR3 protein. Among hundreds of thousands of distinct CDR3 sequences listed, 21% were seen once. A further study also used this sample, focusing on T cells expressing NK-cell markers.

The sequencing input was PBMCs. Every receptor here comes from a woman aged 18 to 35 in good health.

This clonotype was observed a few times. This chain connects TRBV7-2 to TRBJ1-2, with 7 bases matching TRBD1. Germline V CDR1 and CDR2: SGHTA, FQGNSA. V lost 4 bases, J lost 0 bases, and 2 bases stayed unmatched. The CDR3 sequence is 14 residues long. The CDR3 coding sequence is TGTGCCAGCAGCTCGGGACAGTCTAACTATGGCTACACCTTC. It is translated as CASSSGQSNYGYTF.

The chain employs TRBV3-1 and TRBJ2-7, with D possibly being TRBD1 (6 bases). This CDR3 spans 13 amino acids. Trimming took off 6 bases at V and 5 bases at J, with 14 bases between the two ends. Per the germline V gene, CDR1 is LGHDT and CDR2 is YNNKEL (reference sequence). In nucleotides, the CDR3 is TGTGCCAGCAGTCTAGGACAGCCCAACGAGCAGTACTTC. It codes for CASSLGQPNEQYF.

The sample holds a few counts of this clonotype. This chain joins TRBV29-1 and TRBJ2-7; D may correspond to TRBD1 or TRBD2 (5 bases each). The CDR3 length is 14 residues. Germline CDR1 reads SQVTM; CDR2 reads ANQGSEA. Between the trimmed V and J ends, which lost 0 bases and 1 base, there was a span of 10 bases. CDR3 DNA: TGCAGCGTTGAAGACCGGGACCCTTCCTACGAGCAGTACTTC. This sequence encodes CSVEDRDPSYEQYF.

The chain couples TRBV20-1 to TRBJ2-5; D remains ambiguous. Trimming removed 5 bases from V and 5 bases from J, with 6 bases in between. The CDR3 spans 10 residues. Germline V gene data show CDR1 as DFQATT and CDR2 as SNEGSKA (reference sequence). The CDR3 protein is CSAEEETQYF. CDR3 nucleotide sequence: TGCAGTGCTGAGGAGGAGACCCAGTACTTC.

This chain joins TRBV5-1 and TRBJ2-2; maybe TRBD1 (5 bases). V was clipped by 7 bases and J by 0 bases, with 10 bases between them. Germline V gene sequence: CDR1 SGHRS, CDR2 YFSETQ. This CDR3 spans 14 amino acids. The CDR3 protein is CASGAGSNTGELFF. Here the CDR3 DNA reads TGCGCCAGCGGGGCCGGCTCGAACACCGGGGAGCTGTTTTTT.